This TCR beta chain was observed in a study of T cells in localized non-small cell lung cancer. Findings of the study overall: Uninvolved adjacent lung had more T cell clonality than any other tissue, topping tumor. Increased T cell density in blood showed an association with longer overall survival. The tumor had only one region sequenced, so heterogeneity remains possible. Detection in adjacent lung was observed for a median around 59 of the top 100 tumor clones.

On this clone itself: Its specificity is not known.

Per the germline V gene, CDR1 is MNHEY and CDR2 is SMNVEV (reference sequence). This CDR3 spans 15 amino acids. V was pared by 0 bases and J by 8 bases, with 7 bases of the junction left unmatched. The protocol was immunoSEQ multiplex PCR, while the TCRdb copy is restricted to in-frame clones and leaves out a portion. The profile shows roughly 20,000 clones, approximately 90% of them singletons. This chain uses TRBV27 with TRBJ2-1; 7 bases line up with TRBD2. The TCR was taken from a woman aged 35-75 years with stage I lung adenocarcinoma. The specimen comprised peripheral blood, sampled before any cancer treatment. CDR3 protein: CASSLSQRGRYEQFF. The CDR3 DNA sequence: TGTGCCAGCAGTTTATCTCAGCGGGGTAGATATGAGCAGTTCTTC.